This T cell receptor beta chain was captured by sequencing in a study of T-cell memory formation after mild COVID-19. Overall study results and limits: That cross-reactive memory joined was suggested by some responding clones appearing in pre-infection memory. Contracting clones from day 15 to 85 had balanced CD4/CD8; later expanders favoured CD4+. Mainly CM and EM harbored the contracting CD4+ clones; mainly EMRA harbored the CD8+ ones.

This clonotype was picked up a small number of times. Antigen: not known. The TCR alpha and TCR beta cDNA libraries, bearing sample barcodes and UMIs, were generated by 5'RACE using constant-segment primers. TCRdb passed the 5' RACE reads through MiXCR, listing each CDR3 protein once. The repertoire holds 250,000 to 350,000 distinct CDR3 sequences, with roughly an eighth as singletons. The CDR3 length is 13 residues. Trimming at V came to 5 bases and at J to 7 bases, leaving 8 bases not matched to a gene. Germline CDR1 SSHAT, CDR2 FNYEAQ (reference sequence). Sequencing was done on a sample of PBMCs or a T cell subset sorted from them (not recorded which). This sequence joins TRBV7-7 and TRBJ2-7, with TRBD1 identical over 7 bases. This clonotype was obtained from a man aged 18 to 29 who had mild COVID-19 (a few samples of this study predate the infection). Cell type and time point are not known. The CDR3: CASSPDRDREQYF. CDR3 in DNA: TGTGCCAGCAGCCCCGACAGGGACCGAGAGCAGTACTTC.